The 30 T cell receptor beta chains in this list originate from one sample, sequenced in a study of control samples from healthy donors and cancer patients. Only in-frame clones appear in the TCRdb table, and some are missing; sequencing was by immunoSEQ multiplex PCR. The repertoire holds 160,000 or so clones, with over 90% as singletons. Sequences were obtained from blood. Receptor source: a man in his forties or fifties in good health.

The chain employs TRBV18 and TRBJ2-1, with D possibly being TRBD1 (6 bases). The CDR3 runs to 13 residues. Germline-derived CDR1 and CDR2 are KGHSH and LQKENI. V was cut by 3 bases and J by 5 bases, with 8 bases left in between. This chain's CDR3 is CASSPGQNNEQFF. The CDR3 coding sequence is TGTGCCAGCTCACCTGGACAGAACAATGAGCAGTTCTTC.

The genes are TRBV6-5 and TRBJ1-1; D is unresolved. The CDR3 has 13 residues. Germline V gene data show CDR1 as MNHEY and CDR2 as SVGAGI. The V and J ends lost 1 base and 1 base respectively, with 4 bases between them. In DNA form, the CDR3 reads TGTGCCAGCAGTTACTACAAGAACACTGAAGCTTTCTTT. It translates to CASSYYKNTEAFF.

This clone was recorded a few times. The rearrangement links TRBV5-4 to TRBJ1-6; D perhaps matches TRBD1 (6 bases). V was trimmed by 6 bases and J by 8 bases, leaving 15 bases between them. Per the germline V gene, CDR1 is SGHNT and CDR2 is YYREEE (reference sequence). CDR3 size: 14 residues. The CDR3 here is CASTQDSEDSPLHF. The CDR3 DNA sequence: TGTGCCAGCACCCAGGACAGCGAGGATTCACCCCTCCACTTT.

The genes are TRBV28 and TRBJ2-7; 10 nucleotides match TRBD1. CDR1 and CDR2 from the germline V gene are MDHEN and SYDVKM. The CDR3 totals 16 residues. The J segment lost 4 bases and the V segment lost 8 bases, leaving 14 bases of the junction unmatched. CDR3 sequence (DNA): TGTGCCAGCCTTCCGGGACAGGGGCTGATCGAGTACGAGCAGTACTTC. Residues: CASLPGQGLIEYEQYF.

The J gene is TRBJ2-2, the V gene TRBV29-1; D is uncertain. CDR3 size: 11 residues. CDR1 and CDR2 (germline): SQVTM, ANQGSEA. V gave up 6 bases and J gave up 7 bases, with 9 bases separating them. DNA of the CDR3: TGCAGCGTGGCTCACGGCGGGGAGCTGTTTTTT. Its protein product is CSVAHGGELFF.

The CDR3 loop reads CASSDRAGGTEAFF. CDR3 DNA: TGTGCCAGCAGTGATAGGGCAGGGGGGACTGAAGCTTTCTTT. V and J are TRBV6-1 and TRBJ1-1, with TRBD1 matching over 7 bases. The CDR3 is 14 residues long. V lost 3 bases, J lost 5 bases, and 6 bases stayed unmatched. The germline CDR1 and CDR2 sequences are MNHNS and SASEGT.

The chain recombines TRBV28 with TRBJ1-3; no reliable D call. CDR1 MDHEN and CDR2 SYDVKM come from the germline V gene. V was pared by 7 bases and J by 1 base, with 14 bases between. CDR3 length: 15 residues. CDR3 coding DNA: TGTGCCAGCATCCAGACGGTTAGATCTGGAAACACCATATATTTT. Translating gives CASIQTVRSGNTIYF.

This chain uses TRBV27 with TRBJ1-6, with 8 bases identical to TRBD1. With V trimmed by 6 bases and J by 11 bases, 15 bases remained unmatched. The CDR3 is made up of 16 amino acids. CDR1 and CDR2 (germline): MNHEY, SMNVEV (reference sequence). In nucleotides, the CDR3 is TGTGCCAGCAGCAAAAACCAGGGGGCGATGGGTCCACCCCTCCACTTT. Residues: CASSKNQGAMGPPLHF.

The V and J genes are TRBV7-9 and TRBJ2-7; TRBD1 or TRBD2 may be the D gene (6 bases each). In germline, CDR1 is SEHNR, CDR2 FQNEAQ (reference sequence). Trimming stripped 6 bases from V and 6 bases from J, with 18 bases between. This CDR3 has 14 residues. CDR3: CASRGRRGGSEQYF. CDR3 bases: TGTGCCAGCAGAGGGAGGAGAGGGGGGTCCGAGCAGTACTTC.

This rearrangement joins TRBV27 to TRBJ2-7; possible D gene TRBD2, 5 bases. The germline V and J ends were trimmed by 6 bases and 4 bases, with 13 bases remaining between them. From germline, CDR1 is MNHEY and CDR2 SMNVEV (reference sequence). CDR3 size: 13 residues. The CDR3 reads CASRRTGSYEQYF. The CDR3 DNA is TGTGCCAGCAGGCGGACGGGAAGTTACGAGCAGTACTTC.

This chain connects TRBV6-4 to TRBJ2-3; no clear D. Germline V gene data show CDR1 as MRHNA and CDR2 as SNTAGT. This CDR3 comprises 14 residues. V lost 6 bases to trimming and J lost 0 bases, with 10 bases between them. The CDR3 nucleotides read TGTGCCAGCAGCGTGGACCTAAGCACAGATACGCAGTATTTT. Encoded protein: CASSVDLSTDTQYF.

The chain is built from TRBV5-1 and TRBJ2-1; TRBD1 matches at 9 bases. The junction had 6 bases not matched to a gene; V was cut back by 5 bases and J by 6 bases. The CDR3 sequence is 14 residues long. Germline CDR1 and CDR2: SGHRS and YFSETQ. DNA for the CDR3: TGCGCCAGCAGGCCCGGGACAGGGTCCAATGAGCAGTTCTTC. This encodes CASRPGTGSNEQFF. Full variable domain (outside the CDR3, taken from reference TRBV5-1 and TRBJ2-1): KAGVTQTPRYLIKTRGQQVTLSCSPISGHRSVSWYQQTPGQGLQFLFEYFSETQRNKGNFPGRFSGRQFSNSRSEMNVSTLELGDSALYLCASRPGTGSNEQFFGPGTRLTVL.

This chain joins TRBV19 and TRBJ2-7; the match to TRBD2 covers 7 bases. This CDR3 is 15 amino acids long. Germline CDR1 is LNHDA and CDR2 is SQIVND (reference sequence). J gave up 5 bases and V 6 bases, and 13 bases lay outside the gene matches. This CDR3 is CASSDLIAGAHEQYF. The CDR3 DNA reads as TGTGCCAGTAGCGACCTCATTGCGGGAGCCCACGAGCAGTACTTC. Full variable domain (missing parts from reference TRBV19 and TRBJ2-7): DGGITQSPKYLFRKEGQNVTLSCEQNLNHDAMYWYRQDPGQGLRLIYYSQIVNDFQKGDIAEGYSVSREKKESFPLTVTSAQKNPTAFYLCASSDLIAGAHEQYFGPGTRLTVT.

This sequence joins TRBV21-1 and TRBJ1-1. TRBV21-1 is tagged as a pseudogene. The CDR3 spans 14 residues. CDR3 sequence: CASSSLSFDTEAFF. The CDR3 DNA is TGTGCCAGCAGCTCGTTGTCCTTTGACACTGAAGCTTTCTTT.

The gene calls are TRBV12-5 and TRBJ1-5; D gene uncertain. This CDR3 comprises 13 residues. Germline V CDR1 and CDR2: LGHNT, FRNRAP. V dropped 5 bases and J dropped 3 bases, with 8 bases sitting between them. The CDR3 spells CASGTDLNQPQHF. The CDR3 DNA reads TGTGCTAGTGGTACCGACCTCAATCAGCCCCAGCATTTT.

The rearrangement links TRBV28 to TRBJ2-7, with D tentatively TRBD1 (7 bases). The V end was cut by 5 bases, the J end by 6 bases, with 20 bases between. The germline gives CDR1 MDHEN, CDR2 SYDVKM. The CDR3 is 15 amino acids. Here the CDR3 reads CASSTVWTGGGEQYF. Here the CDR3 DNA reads TGTGCCAGCAGTACCGTTTGGACAGGAGGGGGCGAGCAGTACTTC.

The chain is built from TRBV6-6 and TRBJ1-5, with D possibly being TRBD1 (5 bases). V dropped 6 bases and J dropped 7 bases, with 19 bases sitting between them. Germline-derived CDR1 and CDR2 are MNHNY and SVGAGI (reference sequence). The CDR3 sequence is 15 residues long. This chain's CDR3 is CASRQGEGSWQPQHF. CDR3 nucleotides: TGTGCCAGCAGGCAAGGCGAGGGGTCCTGGCAGCCCCAGCATTTT.

DNA for the CDR3: TGCGCCAGCAGCCCTTTAGGGGGGGTTGGGGCCAACGTCCTGACTTTC. Translating it yields CASSPLGGVGANVLTF. The rearrangement uses TRBV4-1 and TRBJ2-6; possibly TRBD2 for D (7 bases). The V gene lost 4 bases and the J gene lost 3 bases, with 13 bases spanning the gap. The germline CDR1 and CDR2 sequences are MGHRA and YSYEKL. This CDR3 has 16 residues.

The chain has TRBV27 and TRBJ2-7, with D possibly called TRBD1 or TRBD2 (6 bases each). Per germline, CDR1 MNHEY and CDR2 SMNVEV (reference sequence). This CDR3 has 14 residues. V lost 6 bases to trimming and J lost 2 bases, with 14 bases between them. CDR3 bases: TGTGCCAGCAGGGAGGGACACCTTACCTACGAGCAGTACTTC. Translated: CASREGHLTYEQYF.

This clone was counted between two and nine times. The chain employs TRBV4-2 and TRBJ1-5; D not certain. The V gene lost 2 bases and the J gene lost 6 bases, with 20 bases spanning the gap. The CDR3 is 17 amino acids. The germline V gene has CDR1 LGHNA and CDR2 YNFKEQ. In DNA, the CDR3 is TGTGCCAGCAGCCAACCAACCCCGGGTTTGGGGAGTCAGCCCCAGCATTTT. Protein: CASSQPTPGLGSQPQHF.

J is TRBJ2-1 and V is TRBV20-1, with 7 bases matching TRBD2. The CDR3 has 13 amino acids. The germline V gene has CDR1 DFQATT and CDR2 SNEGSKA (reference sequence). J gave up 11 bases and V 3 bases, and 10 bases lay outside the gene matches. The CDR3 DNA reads TGCAGTGCTAGTTCGAGGGAGGGTGTCCAGCAGTTCTTC. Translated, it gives CSASSREGVQQFF.

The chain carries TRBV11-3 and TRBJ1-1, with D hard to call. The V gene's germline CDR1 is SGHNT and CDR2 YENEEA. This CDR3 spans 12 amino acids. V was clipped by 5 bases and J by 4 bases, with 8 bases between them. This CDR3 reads CASSRGLTEAFF. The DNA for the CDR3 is TGTGCCAGCAGCCGAGGACTCACTGAAGCTTTCTTT.

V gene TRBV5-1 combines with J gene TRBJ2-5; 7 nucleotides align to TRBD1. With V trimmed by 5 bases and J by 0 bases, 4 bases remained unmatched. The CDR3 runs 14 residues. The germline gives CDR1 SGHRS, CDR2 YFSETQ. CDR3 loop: CASSRDRYQETQYF. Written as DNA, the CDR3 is TGCGCCAGCAGTCGGGACAGATACCAAGAGACCCAGTACTTC.

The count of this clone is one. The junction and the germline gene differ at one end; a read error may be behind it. CDR3 amino acids: CASSLAIGVNTGELFF. The CDR3 DNA follows: TGTGCTAGCAGCTTAGCGATCGGGGTCAACACCGGGGAGCTGTTTTTT. The J gene is TRBJ2-2, the V gene TRBV7-7; D may be TRBD2 (5 bases). The CDR3 length is 16 residues. Germline CDR1 SSHAT, CDR2 FNYEAQ (reference sequence).

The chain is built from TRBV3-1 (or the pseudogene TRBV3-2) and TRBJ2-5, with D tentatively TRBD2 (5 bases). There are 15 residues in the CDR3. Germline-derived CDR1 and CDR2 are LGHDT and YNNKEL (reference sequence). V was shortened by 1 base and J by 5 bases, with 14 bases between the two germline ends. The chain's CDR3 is CASSQASSMVETQYF. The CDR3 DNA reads TGTGCCAGCAGCCAAGCTAGCTCCATGGTTGAGACCCAGTACTTC.

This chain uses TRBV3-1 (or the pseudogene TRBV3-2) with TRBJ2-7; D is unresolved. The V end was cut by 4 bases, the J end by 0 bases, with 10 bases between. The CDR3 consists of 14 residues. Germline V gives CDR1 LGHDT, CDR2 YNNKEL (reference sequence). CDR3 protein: CASSPRTHSYEQYF. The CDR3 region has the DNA TGTGCCAGCAGCCCGCGTACCCACTCCTACGAGCAGTACTTC.

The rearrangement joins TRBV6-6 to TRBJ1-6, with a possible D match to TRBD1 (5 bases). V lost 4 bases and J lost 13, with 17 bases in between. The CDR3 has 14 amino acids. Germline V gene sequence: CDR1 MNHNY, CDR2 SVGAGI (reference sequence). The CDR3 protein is CASSSRDGAIPLHF. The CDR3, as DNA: TGTGCCAGCAGTTCCCGGGACGGCGCCATCCCCCTCCACTTT.

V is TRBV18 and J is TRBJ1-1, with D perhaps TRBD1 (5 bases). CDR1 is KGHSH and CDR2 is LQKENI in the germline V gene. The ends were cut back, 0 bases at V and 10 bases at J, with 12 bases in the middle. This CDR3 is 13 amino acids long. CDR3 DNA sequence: TGTGCCAGCTCACCACCGGCGGGGGGGGGAGCTTTCTTT. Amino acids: CASSPPAGGGAFF.

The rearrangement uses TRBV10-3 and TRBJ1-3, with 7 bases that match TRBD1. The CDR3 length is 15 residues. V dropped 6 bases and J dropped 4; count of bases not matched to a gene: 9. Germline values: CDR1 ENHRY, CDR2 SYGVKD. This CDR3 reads CAIRRDRVVGNTIYF. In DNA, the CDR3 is TGTGCCATCAGGCGAGACAGGGTTGTCGGAAACACCATATATTTT.

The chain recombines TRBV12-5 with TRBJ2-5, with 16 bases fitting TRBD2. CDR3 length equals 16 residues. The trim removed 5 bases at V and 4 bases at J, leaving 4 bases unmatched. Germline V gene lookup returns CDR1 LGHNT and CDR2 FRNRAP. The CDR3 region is CASGPGTSGRAETQYF. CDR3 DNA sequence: TGTGCTAGTGGTCCGGGGACTAGCGGGAGGGCAGAGACCCAGTACTTC.